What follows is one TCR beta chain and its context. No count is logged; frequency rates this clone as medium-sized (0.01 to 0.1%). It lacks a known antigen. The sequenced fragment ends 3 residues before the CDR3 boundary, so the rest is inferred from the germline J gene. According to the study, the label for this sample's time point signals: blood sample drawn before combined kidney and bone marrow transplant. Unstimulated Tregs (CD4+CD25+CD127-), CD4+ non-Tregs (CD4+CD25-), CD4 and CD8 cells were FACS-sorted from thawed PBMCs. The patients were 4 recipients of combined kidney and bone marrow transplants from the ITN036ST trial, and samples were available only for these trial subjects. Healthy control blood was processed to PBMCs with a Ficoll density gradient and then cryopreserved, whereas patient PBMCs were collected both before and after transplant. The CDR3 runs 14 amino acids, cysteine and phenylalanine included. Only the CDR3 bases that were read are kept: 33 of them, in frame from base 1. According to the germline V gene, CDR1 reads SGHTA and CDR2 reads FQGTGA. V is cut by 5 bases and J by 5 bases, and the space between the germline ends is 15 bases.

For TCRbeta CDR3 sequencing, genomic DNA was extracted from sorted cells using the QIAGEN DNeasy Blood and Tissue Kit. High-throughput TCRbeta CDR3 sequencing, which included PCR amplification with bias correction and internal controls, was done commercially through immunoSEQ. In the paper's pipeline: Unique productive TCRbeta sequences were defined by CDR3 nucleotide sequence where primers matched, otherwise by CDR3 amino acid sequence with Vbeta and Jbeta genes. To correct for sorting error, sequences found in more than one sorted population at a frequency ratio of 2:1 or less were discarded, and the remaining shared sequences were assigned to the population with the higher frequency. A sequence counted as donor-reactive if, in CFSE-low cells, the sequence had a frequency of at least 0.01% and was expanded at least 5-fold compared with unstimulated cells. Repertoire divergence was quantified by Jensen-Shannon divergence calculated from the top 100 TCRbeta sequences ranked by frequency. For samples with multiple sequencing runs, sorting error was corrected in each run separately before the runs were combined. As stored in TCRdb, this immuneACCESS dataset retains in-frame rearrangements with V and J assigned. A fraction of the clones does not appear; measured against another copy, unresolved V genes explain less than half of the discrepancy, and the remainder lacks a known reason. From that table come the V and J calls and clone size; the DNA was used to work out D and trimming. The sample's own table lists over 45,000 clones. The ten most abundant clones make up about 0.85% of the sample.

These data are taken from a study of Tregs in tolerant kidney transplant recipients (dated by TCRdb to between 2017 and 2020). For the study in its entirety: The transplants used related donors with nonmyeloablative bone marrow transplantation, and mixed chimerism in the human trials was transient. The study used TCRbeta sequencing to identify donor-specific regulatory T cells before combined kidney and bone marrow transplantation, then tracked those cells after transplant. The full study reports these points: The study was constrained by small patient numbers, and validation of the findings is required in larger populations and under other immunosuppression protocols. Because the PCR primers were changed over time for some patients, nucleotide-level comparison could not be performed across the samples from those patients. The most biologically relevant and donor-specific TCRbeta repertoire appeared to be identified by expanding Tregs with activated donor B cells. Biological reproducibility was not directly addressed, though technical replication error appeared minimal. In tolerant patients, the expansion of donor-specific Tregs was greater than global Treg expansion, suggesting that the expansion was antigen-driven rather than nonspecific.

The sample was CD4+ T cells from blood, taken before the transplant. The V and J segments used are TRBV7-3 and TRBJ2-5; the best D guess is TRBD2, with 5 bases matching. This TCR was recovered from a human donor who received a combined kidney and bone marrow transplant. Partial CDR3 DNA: TGTGCCAGCAGCCCCCTAGGCGGGTTTGAGACC. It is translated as CASSPLGGFET. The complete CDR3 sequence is CASSPLGGFETQYF.